The source of this T cell receptor beta chain is a study of graft-versus-host responses after intestinal transplantation. Study-wide context: Every one of the recipients received anti-thymocyte globulin induction and afterwards took tacrolimus and steroids for around three years.

With regard to this clone: Its antigen is still unknown.

The table came from immunoSEQ multiplex PCR; TCRdb's copy has only in-frame clones and leaves some out. The table shows more than 85,000 clones, with 93% occurring only once. Trimming cost V 0 bases and J 1 base, with 12 bases left between them. The CDR3 runs 16 residues. Per germline, CDR1 LGHNA and CDR2 YSLEER. The sequence came from a human donor who received an intestinal transplant. This chain links TRBV4-3 with TRBJ1-1; maybe TRBD1 (5 bases). The specimen comprised unstimulated CD8+ T cells sorted from spleen or lymph node cells, sampled before intestinal transplant. CDR3 sequence (DNA): TGCGCCAGCAGCCAAGACCGACAGACCTGGAACACTGAAGCTTTCTTT. This sequence encodes CASSQDRQTWNTEAFF.